The T cell receptor beta chain described here comes from a study of tumor-infiltrating lymphocytes in glioblastoma multiforme. The CDR3 length is 13 residues. V lost 0 bases, J lost 6 bases, and 9 bases lay in between. The V gene's germline CDR1 is SEHNR and CDR2 FQNEAQ (reference sequence). This clonotype was counted ten times or more. TCRB libraries came from RNA via three nested multiplex PCR rounds. TCRB-specific cDNA synthesis used approximately 0.5 ug of total RNA. Unique molecular identifiers were not described for the libraries. Each CDR3 protein gets one entry after TCRdb re-called the multiplex PCR reads with MiXCR. This sample has roughly 13,000 distinct CDR3 sequences, with roughly 67% found just once.

The chain joins TRBV7-9 to TRBJ2-7, with a possible D match to TRBD2 (5 bases). This receptor was taken from a male donor with glioblastoma. The sample consisted of brain tumor tissue. The CDR3 reads CASSLALSAEQYF. In DNA form, the CDR3 reads TGTGCCAGCAGCTTAGCGCTTAGCGCCGAGCAGTACTTC.